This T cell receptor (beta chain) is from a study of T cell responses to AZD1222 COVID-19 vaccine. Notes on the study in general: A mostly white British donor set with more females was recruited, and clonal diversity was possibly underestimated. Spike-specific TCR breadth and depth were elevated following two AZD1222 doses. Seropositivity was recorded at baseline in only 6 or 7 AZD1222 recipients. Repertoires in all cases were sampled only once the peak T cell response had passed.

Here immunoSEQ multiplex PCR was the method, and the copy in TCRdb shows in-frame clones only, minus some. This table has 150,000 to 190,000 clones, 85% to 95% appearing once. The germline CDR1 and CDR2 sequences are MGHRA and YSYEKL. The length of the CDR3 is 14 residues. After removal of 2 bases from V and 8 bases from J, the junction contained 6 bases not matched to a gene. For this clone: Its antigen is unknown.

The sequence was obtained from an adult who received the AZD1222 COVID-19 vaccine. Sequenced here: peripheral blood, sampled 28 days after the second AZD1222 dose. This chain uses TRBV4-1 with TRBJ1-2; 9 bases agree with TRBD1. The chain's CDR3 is CASSQPGTGKGYTF. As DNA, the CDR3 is TGCGCCAGCAGCCAACCCGGGACAGGGAAAGGCTACACCTTC.